The 18 T cell receptor beta chains listed next were all sequenced from one sample in a study of blood T cells in healthy people across ages. Primed by a sample-barcoded 5' primer and a J-beta primer mix, a second PCR proceeded for 7 to 11 cycles. One entry per CDR3 protein results from TCRdb running MiXCR on the 5' RACE reads. The sample lists approximately 780,000 distinct CDR3 sequences; 25% to 30% were seen once. Another study also made use of these data, one on T cells of mothers and their children.

Sequenced sample: blood. The receptors shown here come from a boy aged 5-17 years in good health.

Points on this clonotype: Likely a read error: the CDR3 ends without its conserved phenylalanine or tryptophan. The chain links TRBV20-1 to TRBJ2-3; 7 nucleotides line up with TRBD2. Germline CDR1 is DFQATT and CDR2 is SNEGSKA (reference sequence). J was trimmed by 6 bases and V by 0 bases; bases with no gene match: 6. CDR3 length equals 14 residues. DNA for the CDR3: TGCAGTGCTAGAGATCCGGGGGGTGGGGATACGCAGTATCTT. It translates to CSARDPGGGDTQYL.

This clonotype has more than one count but fewer than ten. The chain has TRBV10-3 and TRBJ2-2; 7 bases agree with TRBD1. Germline V CDR1 and CDR2: ENHRY, SYGVKD. J lost 2 bases, V lost 3 bases, and 6 bases had no gene match. CDR3 length equals 16 residues. CDR3 in amino acids: CAISDPGTDNTGELFF. The CDR3 DNA reads as TGTGCCATCAGTGACCCCGGGACAGACAACACCGGGGAGCTGTTTTTT.

Only a few counts were recorded for this clonotype. The rearrangement uses TRBV7-9 and TRBJ2-5; D gene unclear. The closer fit of TRBJ2-1 to the DNA end suggests the J call may be wrong. Germline lookup yields CDR1 SEHNR and CDR2 FQNEAQ (reference sequence). This CDR3 comprises 14 residues. The CDR3 sequence: CASSFSTEYNEQFF. CDR3 nucleotides: TGTGCCAGCAGCTTTAGCACTGAATACAATGAGCAGTTCTTC.

V gene TRBV20-1 combines with J gene TRBJ2-5, with 9 bases lining up with TRBD2. Germline CDR1 and CDR2: DFQATT and SNEGSKA (reference sequence). This CDR3 has 14 residues. J gave up 3 bases and V 3 bases, and 5 bases lay outside the gene matches. CDR3 sequence reads: CSASAASGEETQYF. CDR3 DNA: TGCAGTGCTAGTGCGGCTAGCGGGGAAGAGACCCAGTACTTC.

The chain employs TRBV20-1 and TRBJ2-5; 7 bases fit TRBD2. Trimming cost V 5 bases and J 4 bases; bases outside gene matches: 10. The CDR3 has 14 residues. Germline V gene sequence: CDR1 DFQATT, CDR2 SNEGSKA (reference sequence). CDR3 nucleotide sequence: TGCAGTGCTGGACCGGGGGGTAGGCGAGAGACCCAGTACTTC. It translates to CSAGPGGRRETQYF.

This clonotype was observed a handful of times. CDR3 sequence reads: CSASPAGGHNEQFF. The DNA of the CDR3 is TGCAGTGCTAGTCCAGCGGGGGGGCACAATGAGCAGTTCTTC. The chain has TRBV20-1 and TRBJ2-1; 10 bases match TRBD2. The trim removed 3 bases at V and 5 bases at J, leaving 4 bases unmatched. This CDR3 comprises 14 residues. The germline V gene has CDR1 DFQATT and CDR2 SNEGSKA (reference sequence).

This clonotype was seen once. This chain links TRBV7-2 with TRBJ2-3, with D maybe TRBD1 (6 bases). CDR1 SGHTA and CDR2 FQGNSA come from the germline V gene. V shed 6 bases and J shed 4 bases, with 11 bases lying between them. CDR3 size: 13 residues. The CDR3 loop reads CASRRGSSDTQYF. The CDR3 DNA is TGTGCCAGCAGAAGGGGGAGCTCAGATACGCAGTATTTT.

J is TRBJ2-5 and V is TRBV20-1, with TRBD2 identical over 7 bases. The V and J ends lost 5 bases and 5 bases, in that order; junction bases with no gene match: 5. The CDR3 length is 12 residues. CDR1 and CDR2 (germline): DFQATT, SNEGSKA (reference sequence). The DNA for the CDR3 is TGCAGTGCTCAAGGACTAGGGGAGACCCAGTACTTC. It codes for CSAQGLGETQYF.

This chain links TRBV12-3 or TRBV12-4 with TRBJ1-5, with a possible D match to TRBD1 (6 bases). Trimming shortened V by 6 bases and J by 4 bases, and 13 bases separated the two germline ends. The length of the CDR3 is 14 residues. CDR3 DNA: TGTGCCAGCAGCGAAGGACAGTATAATCAGCCCCAGCATTTT. As protein: CASSEGQYNQPQHF.

This chain connects TRBV6-2 or TRBV6-3 to TRBJ2-1; no reliable D call. V lost 2 bases to trimming and J lost 8 bases, with 10 bases between them. The CDR3 sequence is 13 residues long. The germline V gene has CDR1 MNHEY and CDR2 SVGEGT. The CDR3 DNA follows: TGTGCCAGCAGTTACGTTAGGGTGGATGAGCAGTTCTTC. Residues: CASSYVRVDEQFF.

The rearrangement uses TRBV5-4 and TRBJ1-1; D gene unclear. Trimming cost V 2 bases and J 2 bases, with 13 bases left between them. CDR3 length equals 15 residues. The germline V gene encodes CDR1 SGHNT and CDR2 YYREEE (reference sequence). The CDR3 DNA reads as TGTGCCAGCAGCTTTAGGGAGGGTGTTAACACTGAAGCTTTCTTT. This codes for CASSFREGVNTEAFF.

This clonotype was seen a few times. This chain's CDR3 is CASSLGQGIREQYF. The DNA of the CDR3 is TGCGCCAGCAGCTTGGGGCAGGGGATACGGGAGCAGTACTTC. The chain carries TRBV5-1 and TRBJ2-7; perhaps TRBD1 as D (6 bases). Germline V gene lookup returns CDR1 SGHRS and CDR2 YFSETQ. The V end was cut by 0 bases, the J end by 7 bases, with 14 bases between. The CDR3 contains 14 residues. The whole variable domain, remainder taken from reference TRBV5-1 and TRBJ2-7, is KAGVTQTPRYLIKTRGQQVTLSCSPISGHRSVSWYQQTPGQGLQFLFEYFSETQRNKGNFPGRFSGRQFSNSRSEMNVSTLELGDSALYLCASSLGQGIREQYFGPGTRLTVT.

The chain has TRBV5-1 and TRBJ2-7, with D tentatively TRBD1 (6 bases). V lost 3 bases to trimming and J lost 2 bases, with 21 bases between them. In germline, CDR1 is SGHRS, CDR2 YFSETQ. The CDR3 totals 17 residues. DNA of the CDR3: TGCGCCAGCAGCTCCGGACAGACAACCCTGCACCCCTACGAGCAGTACTTC. Amino acids: CASSSGQTTLHPYEQYF.

This clonotype turned up a few times. V gene TRBV25-1 combines with J gene TRBJ2-3, with TRBD1 as a possible D gene (7 bases). CDR1 and CDR2 from the germline V gene are MGHDK and SYGVNS. The CDR3 spans 14 residues. Trimming shortened V by 8 bases and J by 5 bases, and 17 bases separated the two germline ends. DNA of the CDR3: TGTGCCAGCTCAAGGGGGCAGGGGGGAGATACGCAGTATTTT. This codes for CASSRGQGGDTQYF.

This chain joins TRBV12-3 or TRBV12-4 and TRBJ2-5; D perhaps matches TRBD1 (6 bases). The last part of the DNA fits TRBJ2-7 better; the J call may be wrong. This CDR3 contains 15 residues. The DNA for the CDR3 is TGTGCCAGCAGACAAACCGGGACATATCCCTACGAGCAGTACTTC. It specifies CASRQTGTYPYEQYF.

This clonotype appeared a few times. The gene calls are TRBV3-1 and TRBJ2-7, with D possibly matching TRBD1 (6 bases). CDR1 is LGHDT, CDR2 YNNKEL, per germline (reference sequence). This CDR3 contains 15 residues. Between the trimmed V and J ends, which lost 0 bases and 1 base, there was a span of 10 bases. The CDR3 DNA is TGTGCCAGCAGCCAAGATAGAGGACAGTCCTACGAGCAGTACTTC. This translates into CASSQDRGQSYEQYF.

This clonotype was observed a handful of times. The chain links TRBV5-1 to TRBJ2-7; 8 nucleotides match TRBD1. With 4 bases clipped from V and 4 bases from J, the junction kept 10 bases outside the gene matches. Germline lookup yields CDR1 SGHRS and CDR2 YFSETQ. The CDR3 runs 15 residues. CDR3 nucleotides: TGCGCCAGCAGCACATCCGGGACAGGCGTGTACGAGCAGTACTTC. This gives the protein CASSTSGTGVYEQYF.

This clonotype has only a few counts. The chain joins TRBV7-8 to TRBJ2-1; tentative D call: TRBD1 (5 bases). V was shortened by 1 base and J by 2 bases, with 9 bases between the two germline ends. The germline V gene has CDR1 SGHVS and CDR2 FQNEAQ. This CDR3 has 15 residues. The CDR3 here is CASSLVTGAYNEQFF. The CDR3 DNA follows: TGTGCCAGCAGCTTAGTTACAGGTGCCTACAATGAGCAGTTCTTC.